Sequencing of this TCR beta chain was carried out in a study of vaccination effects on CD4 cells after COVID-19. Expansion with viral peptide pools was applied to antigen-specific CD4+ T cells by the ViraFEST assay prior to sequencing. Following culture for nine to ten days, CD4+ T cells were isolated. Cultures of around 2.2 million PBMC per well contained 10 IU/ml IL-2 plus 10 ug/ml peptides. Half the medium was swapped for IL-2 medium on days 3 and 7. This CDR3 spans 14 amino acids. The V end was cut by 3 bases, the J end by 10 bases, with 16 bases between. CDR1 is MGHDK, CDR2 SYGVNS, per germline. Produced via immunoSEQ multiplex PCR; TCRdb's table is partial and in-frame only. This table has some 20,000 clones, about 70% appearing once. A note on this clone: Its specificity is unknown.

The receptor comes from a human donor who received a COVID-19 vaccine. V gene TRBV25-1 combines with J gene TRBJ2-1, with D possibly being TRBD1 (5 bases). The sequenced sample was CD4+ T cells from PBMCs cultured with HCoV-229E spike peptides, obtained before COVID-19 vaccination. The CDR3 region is CASSDHNGHGEQFF. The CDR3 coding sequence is TGTGCCAGCAGTGATCACAATGGACATGGCGAGCAGTTCTTC.